One and the same sample provided the 20 T cell receptor beta chains below, sequenced in a study of identical twins. MiXCR, run by TCRdb on the 5' RACE reads, gives a single entry per CDR3 protein. The table has about 720,000 distinct CDR3 sequences, roughly 18% seen once. The sample was also linked to a second study, of T cells expressing NK-cell markers.

Sequenced: PBMCs. The receptors here all came from a woman aged 18 to 35 in good health.

The chain employs TRBV20-1 and TRBJ2-7; TRBD2 matches at 13 bases. The CDR3 consists of 15 residues. CDR1 DFQATT and CDR2 SNEGSKA come from the germline V gene (reference sequence). V shed 3 bases and J 5 bases; nucleotides not matched to a gene: 7. CDR3 amino acids: CSASGLAGVGHEQYF. The CDR3 bases are TGCAGTGCTAGCGGACTAGCGGGAGTGGGGCACGAGCAGTACTTC.

Worth noting for this clonotype: No DNA is shown, since the ends of the CDR3 on it are uncertain; the CDR3 is the one TCRdb lists. This chain uses TRBV29-1 with TRBJ2-1; the table's D call of TRBD2 was not tested on the DNA. The CDR3 extends over 15 residues, inclusive of both ends. Germline V lookup: CDR1 SQVTM, CDR2 ANQGSEA. CDR3 residues: CSVGPGLAGYNEQFF.

This clonotype was found a few times. The chain couples TRBV11-2 to TRBJ1-3, with D possibly being TRBD1 (6 bases). The CDR3 is 13 amino acids. Germline CDR1 reads SGHAT; CDR2 reads FQNNGV. V gave up 3 bases and J gave up 4 bases, with 7 bases separating them. CDR3 sequence (DNA): TGTGCCAGCAGCTTTGGACAGGGAAACACCATATATTTT. Its translation is CASSFGQGNTIYF.

A few counts support this clonotype. The chain has TRBV6-5 and TRBJ2-7; no reliable D call. The CDR3 length is 11 residues. Trimming shortened V by 10 bases and J by 2 bases, and 9 bases separated the two germline ends. Germline values: CDR1 MNHEY, CDR2 SVGAGI. In DNA, the CDR3 is TGTGCCACCTTCAGAACCTACGAGCAGTACTTC. As protein: CATFRTYEQYF.

This clonotype was seen a handful of times. CDR3 nucleotides: TGCAGTGCTAGAGATAGCAAGGGGGCGATTGAGCAGTACTTC. This gives the protein CSARDSKGAIEQYF. V and J are TRBV20-1 and TRBJ2-7, with 7 bases matching TRBD1. CDR3 size: 14 residues. V shed 0 bases, J shed 7 bases, and the junction held 9 bases outside the gene matches. Germline CDR1 and CDR2: DFQATT and SNEGSKA (reference sequence).

This clonotype has a handful of counts. CDR3 sequence reads: CASSLQTGFHEQFF. The DNA of the CDR3 is TGTGCCAGCAGCCTCCAGACAGGGTTCCATGAGCAGTTCTTC. This rearrangement joins TRBV4-2 to TRBJ2-1; TRBD1 matches 7 bases. The V segment lost 4 bases and the J segment 8 bases; nucleotides outside the gene matches: 8. The CDR3 consists of 14 residues. In germline, CDR1 is LGHNA, CDR2 YNFKEQ.

This clonotype was counted only a few times. This sequence joins TRBV5-8 and TRBJ2-1, with 8 bases fitting TRBD2. Germline values: CDR1 SGHTS, CDR2 YDEGEE. The CDR3 loop spans 16 amino acids. Trimming took 4 bases from V and 9 from J; bases not matched to a gene: 15. CDR3 nucleotides: TGTGCCAGCAGCCCCGATAGCGGGGTGGTGTTTATTGAGCAGTTCTTC. Amino acid sequence: CASSPDSGVVFIEQFF. The full variable domain, rest sourced from reference TRBV5-8 and TRBJ2-1, is EAGVTQSPTHLIKTRGQQATLRCSPISGHTSVYWYQQALGLGLQFLLWYDEGEERNRGNFPPRFSGRQFPNYSSELNVNALELEDSALYLCASSPDSGVVFIEQFFGPGTRLTVL.

The table lists this clonotype with a few counts. The chain has TRBV20-1 and TRBJ2-5; D gene ambiguous. Germline CDR1 is DFQATT and CDR2 is SNEGSKA (reference sequence). This CDR3 spans 14 amino acids. Trimming removed 3 bases from V and 2 bases from J, with 13 bases in between. CDR3 in DNA: TGCAGTGCTAGCCCCGCGACTGATCAAGAGACCCAGTACTTC. Amino acid sequence: CSASPATDQETQYF.

The chain combines TRBV6-5 with TRBJ1-1, with D unresolved. The germline gives CDR1 MNHEY, CDR2 SVGAGI. The CDR3 spans 15 residues. V lost 0 bases, J lost 3 bases, and 11 bases lay in between. The CDR3 DNA reads as TGTGCCAGCAGTTACTCGATGTCGGAGTACACTGAAGCTTTCTTT. Its protein product is CASSYSMSEYTEAFF.

At least ten counts were recorded for this clonotype. The chain recombines TRBV12-3 or TRBV12-4 with TRBJ2-3; TRBD1 is a possible D gene (5 bases). The ends were cut back, 6 bases at V and 2 bases at J, with 18 bases in the middle. This CDR3 is built from 16 residues. This CDR3 is CASRRRTNSFTDTQYF. The CDR3 DNA is TGTGCCAGCAGGAGACGGACAAATTCCTTCACAGATACGCAGTATTTT.

V gene TRBV29-1 combines with J gene TRBJ1-1; 11 bases agree with TRBD1. The trim removed 5 bases at V and 7 bases at J, leaving 9 bases unmatched. The germline V gene has CDR1 SQVTM and CDR2 ANQGSEA. The CDR3 has 14 residues. The CDR3 DNA sequence: TGCAGCGTTCGGACAGGGGGCTTCCTGAGTGAAGCTTTCTTT. This sequence encodes CSVRTGGFLSEAFF.

This clonotype appeared a few times. The V and J genes are TRBV7-9 and TRBJ2-1; D may correspond to TRBD1 or TRBD2 (5 bases each). This CDR3 region has 15 residues. V shed 2 bases and J shed 6 bases, with 14 bases lying between them. Germline V gene data show CDR1 as SEHNR and CDR2 as FQNEAQ (reference sequence). Written as DNA, the CDR3 is TGTGCCAGCAGCTTACCCAGGGTGGGGAGCAATGAGCAGTTCTTC. Translating it yields CASSLPRVGSNEQFF.

The rearrangement joins TRBV12-3 or TRBV12-4 to TRBJ2-1; D possibly corresponds to TRBD2 (5 bases). Trimming took 4 bases from V and 6 from J, leaving 13 bases between them. This CDR3 contains 14 residues. CDR3 nucleotides: TGTGCCAGCAGTTCCGGGAATTTGGGCAATGAGCAGTTCTTC. Amino acids: CASSSGNLGNEQFF.

This clonotype was detected ten times or more. The V gene is TRBV12-3 or TRBV12-4, the J gene TRBJ1-1; TRBD1 matches at 7 bases. The CDR3 sequence is 15 residues long. After removal of 5 bases from V and 0 bases from J, the junction contained 6 bases not matched to a gene. The CDR3 sequence is CASSPLQGMNTEAFF. The CDR3 nucleotides read TGTGCCAGCAGTCCACTACAGGGGATGAACACTGAAGCTTTCTTT.

J is TRBJ2-6 and V is TRBV28; TRBD2 agrees at 14 bases. The CDR3 has 20 amino acids. Looked up from germline, CDR1 is MDHEN and CDR2 is SYDVKM. The J segment lost 2 bases and the V segment lost 0 bases, leaving 6 bases of the junction unmatched. The CDR3, as DNA: TGTGCCAGCAGTTTATGGAGGGGGACTAGCGGGAGAGCTGGGGCCAACGTCCTGACTTTC. Translation: CASSLWRGTSGRAGANVLTF.

The genes are TRBV12-3 or TRBV12-4 and TRBJ2-7; D is uncertain. The CDR3 loop spans 11 amino acids. Trimming left V 2 bases short and J 5 bases short, with 4 bases between. The CDR3 loop is CASSLNHEQYF. CDR3 sequence (DNA): TGTGCCAGCAGTTTAAACCACGAGCAGTACTTC.

This clonotype was detected only a few times. The rearrangement links TRBV7-9 to TRBJ1-1; no definite D call. V was pared by 8 bases and J by 0 bases, with 10 bases between. The CDR3 totals 13 residues. Germline lookup yields CDR1 SEHNR and CDR2 FQNEAQ (reference sequence). CDR3 loop: CASARTVNTEAFF. In nucleotides, the CDR3 is TGTGCCAGCGCCCGGACGGTGAACACTGAAGCTTTCTTT.

This clonotype was found a few times. The gene calls are TRBV20-1 and TRBJ2-1; no clear D gene. The CDR3 runs to 13 residues. Between the trimmed V and J ends, which lost 6 bases and 3 bases, there was a span of 12 bases. Germline CDR1 and CDR2: DFQATT and SNEGSKA (reference sequence). CDR3 DNA: TGCAGTGCAACGAGAGTTAGCTACAATGAGCAGTTCTTC. As protein: CSATRVSYNEQFF.

This chain links TRBV18 with TRBJ2-7, with D perhaps matching TRBD2 (5 bases). The CDR3 runs to 13 residues. Trimming cost V 0 bases and J 9 bases, with 12 bases left between them. Germline V gene data show CDR1 as KGHSH and CDR2 as LQKENI. For the CDR3, the DNA is TGTGCCAGCTCACCACCGGTCGGGGTAGGGCAGTACTTC. Translated, it gives CASSPPVGVGQYF.

This sequence joins TRBV20-1 and TRBJ1-5; D remains unclear. V was clipped by 5 bases and J by 4 bases, with 12 bases between them. Germline V CDR1 and CDR2: DFQATT, SNEGSKA (reference sequence). The CDR3 is 13 residues long. The CDR3 protein is CSAAESRNQPQHF. As DNA, the CDR3 is TGCAGTGCTGCGGAGTCGAGGAATCAGCCCCAGCATTTT.